Below, 16 T cell receptor beta chains from the same sample are listed, as sequenced in a study of molecular identifiers for immune sequencing clone quantification. Each CDR3 protein gets one entry after TCRdb re-called the PCR reads with MiXCR. The sample carries 20,000 or so distinct CDR3 sequences, about 20% recorded once. Material for sequencing was naive CD8+ T cells from blood, with Jurkat cell RNA spiked in. The subset denotes: FACS-sorted CD8+CD4-CCR7+CD45RA+ naive T cells. The source of these receptors is a human donor in good health. Some libraries in this study had Jurkat cell RNA spiked in.

By proportion, this clonotype is medium-sized (0.01 to 0.1%). This chain uses TRBV27 with TRBJ1-5; no reliable D call. The ends were cut back, 0 bases at V and 7 bases at J, with 7 bases in the middle. The CDR3 is made up of 13 amino acids. Germline CDR1 and CDR2: MNHEY and SMNVEV (reference sequence). The CDR3 is CASSLSQSQPQHF. DNA of the CDR3: TGTGCCAGCAGTTTATCGCAGTCACAGCCCCAGCATTTT.

The chain couples TRBV5-6 to TRBJ1-2; no clear D gene. CDR3 size: 13 residues. CDR1 is SGHDT and CDR2 is YYEEEE in the germline V gene. Trimming took off 0 bases at V and 5 bases at J, with 8 bases between the two ends. The CDR3 region has the DNA TGTGCCAGCAGCTTGGAGGGCGGTTATGGCTACACCTTC. Translation gives CASSLEGGYGYTF.

This clonotype was seen ten or more times. The rearrangement links TRBV5-6 to TRBJ2-1; 10 positions match TRBD2. V trimming: 0 bases; J trimming: 6 bases; junction bases outside the gene matches: 3. CDR3 length: 15 amino acids. Germline V gene sequence: CDR1 SGHDT, CDR2 YYEEEE. The CDR3 is CASSLGLAGGNEQFF. The CDR3 nucleotides are TGTGCCAGCAGCTTGGGGTTAGCGGGAGGCAATGAGCAGTTCTTC.

This clonotype has ten or more counts. The chain is built from TRBV27 and TRBJ2-4; 12 bases match TRBD1. The V segment lost 5 bases and the J segment 7 bases; nucleotides outside the gene matches: 18. The germline CDR1 and CDR2 sequences are MNHEY and SMNVEV (reference sequence). There are 19 residues in the CDR3. The CDR3 bases are TGTGCCAGCAGTACGTACGATTTGGGACAGGGGGCGCATCGGAACATTCAGTACTTC. The encoded protein is CASSTYDLGQGAHRNIQYF.

This clonotype was picked up a small number of times. The chain recombines TRBV6-2 or TRBV6-3 with TRBJ2-7, with D maybe TRBD2 (5 bases). CDR1 and CDR2 from the germline V gene are MNHEY and SVGEGT. V lost 4 bases, J lost 5 bases, and 15 bases lay in between. This CDR3 is 14 amino acids long. In nucleotides, the CDR3 is TGTGCCAGCAGTTGGAGAGGAGGTCTGGACGAGCAGTACTTC. Protein product: CASSWRGGLDEQYF.

The J gene is TRBJ2-7, the V gene TRBV6-5; a weak D match, TRBD2 (5 bases). The CDR3 has 14 residues. Germline-derived CDR1 and CDR2 are MNHEY and SVGAGI. V lost 0 bases and J lost 3, with 9 bases in between. The CDR3 DNA follows: TGTGCCAGCAGTTACTCGGTTGGGAGCTACGAGCAGTACTTC. This translates into CASSYSVGSYEQYF.

This clonotype appeared once. The chain combines TRBV27 with TRBJ1-2; D perhaps matches TRBD1 (6 bases). Germline V gene data show CDR1 as MNHEY and CDR2 as SMNVEV (reference sequence). CDR3 size: 13 residues. Trimming pared 3 bases from V and 4 bases from J, leaving 9 bases between. CDR3 residues: CASSFDRSYGYTF. The CDR3 DNA reads TGTGCCAGCAGTTTCGACAGGAGCTATGGCTACACCTTC.

V gene TRBV4-1 combines with J gene TRBJ2-1, with 7 positions matching TRBD2. The V segment lost 3 bases and the J segment 2 bases; nucleotides outside the gene matches: 4. This CDR3 has 15 amino acids. The germline V gene encodes CDR1 MGHRA and CDR2 YSYEKL. The CDR3 loop is CASSHPSGAYNEQFF. The CDR3 DNA reads TGCGCCAGCAGCCATCCTAGCGGAGCCTACAATGAGCAGTTCTTC.

J is TRBJ2-3 and V is TRBV7-9, with TRBD1 matching 7 bases. J was trimmed by 2 bases and V by 4 bases; bases with no gene match: 9. CDR1 is SEHNR and CDR2 is FQNEAQ in the germline V gene (reference sequence). The CDR3 runs to 16 residues. The CDR3 DNA is TGTGCCAGCAGCTCCATGGGACAGCCTCCCACAGATACGCAGTATTTT. Amino acid sequence: CASSSMGQPPTDTQYF.

To note about this clonotype: This may be a read error, as it is one base from a much larger clone. V and J are TRBV28 and TRBJ2-1; 10 bases fit TRBD1. This CDR3 region has 17 residues. Germline-derived CDR1 and CDR2 are MDHEN and SYDVKM. The CDR3 region is CASRPGTGDGPNNERFF. In nucleotides, the CDR3 is TGTGCCAGCAGACCCGGGACAGGGGACGGCCCTAACAATGAGCGGTTCTTC.

Regarding this clonotype: Since a much larger clone is just one base distant, this may be a read error. The J gene is TRBJ2-1, the V gene TRBV19; the D gene could be TRBD1 or TRBD2 (5 bases each). This CDR3 comprises 15 residues. Germline V gene data show CDR1 as LNHDA and CDR2 as SQIVND (reference sequence). V lost 4 bases and J 1 base, leaving 11 bases between the germline ends. CDR3 in DNA: TGTGCCAGTAGTACGGGACCCCATTCCTACAATGAGCAGTTCTTC. Translating gives CASSTGPHSYNEQFF.

At least ten counts were recorded for this clonotype. V gene TRBV6-6 combines with J gene TRBJ2-3; a weak D match, TRBD1 (5 bases). Per germline, CDR1 MNHNY and CDR2 SVGAGI (reference sequence). The V gene lost 10 bases and the J gene lost 4 bases, with 12 bases spanning the gap. The CDR3 runs 12 residues. The DNA of the CDR3 is TGTGCCATCGCAAGGGGCGCAGATACGCAGTATTTT. As protein: CAIARGADTQYF.

For this clonotype: A much larger clone sits a single nucleotide away, making a read error possible. The J gene is TRBJ2-7, the V gene TRBV11-2, with D perhaps assigned TRBD1 or TRBD2 (6 bases each). The last part of the DNA fits TRBJ2-1 better; the J call may be wrong. This CDR3 spans 15 amino acids. Per the germline V gene, CDR1 is SGHAT and CDR2 is FQNNGV. The CDR3 nucleotides are TGTGCCAGCAGCTGGGGGGCCGCATCGGGGGACGAGCAGTTCTTC. Translation gives CASSWGAASGDEQFF.

The V gene is TRBV24-1, the J gene TRBJ2-7; D remains ambiguous. The CDR3 consists of 16 residues. From germline, CDR1 is KGHDR and CDR2 SFDVKD. Trimming left V 3 bases short and J 2 bases short, with 16 bases between. CDR3 in DNA: TGTGCCACCAGTGATCCCCAGATCACTCAGACCTACGAGCAGTACTTC. Translating it yields CATSDPQITQTYEQYF.

The V call is TRBV7-6, the J call TRBJ1-1, with D hard to call. This CDR3 has 13 amino acids. Germline V gene data show CDR1 as SGHVS and CDR2 as FNYEAQ. The V and J ends lost 5 bases and 8 bases respectively, with 15 bases between them. The CDR3 here is CASSGAGFMEAFF. DNA for the CDR3: TGTGCCAGCAGCGGAGCTGGGTTTATGGAAGCTTTCTTT.

This chain connects TRBV18 to TRBJ2-1, with 7 bases lining up with TRBD1. This CDR3 is built from 15 residues. Germline CDR1 reads KGHSH; CDR2 reads LQKENI. J gave up 1 base and V 6 bases, and 6 bases lay outside the gene matches. DNA for the CDR3: TGTGCCAGCTCCCCGGGGACAGAGTCCTACAATGAGCAGTTCTTC. Amino acid sequence: CASSPGTESYNEQFF.